This T cell receptor (beta chain) was recovered during a study of T-cell memory formation after mild COVID-19. Broader study findings: Whereas later expanders leaned CD4+, clones contracting day 15 to 85 showed a balanced CD4/CD8 makeup. The CD4+ clones that contracted clustered mainly within CM and EM, and the CD8+ clones concentrated in EMRA.

CDR1 is KGHDR and CDR2 is SFDVKD in the germline V gene. V gave up 0 bases and J gave up 6 bases, with 8 bases separating them. The CDR3 is 14 residues long. One entry per CDR3 protein results from TCRdb running MiXCR on the 5' RACE reads. Here the sample spans hundreds of thousands of distinct CDR3 sequences, around 21% being singletons. This clonotype appeared a few times. Its antigen is currently unknown. The chain has TRBV24-1 and TRBJ2-1; D remains unclear. The specimen sequenced was PBMCs or a T cell subset sorted from them (not recorded which). This sequence was found in an adult woman who had mild COVID-19 (a few samples of this study predate the infection). Cell type and time point are not known. The CDR3 coding sequence is TGTGCCACCAGTGATTTGAGGCACGCCAATGAGCAGTTCTTC. This sequence encodes CATSDLRHANEQFF.